This T cell receptor (beta chain) was recorded in a study of radiotherapy plus CTLA-4 blockade in lung cancer. J was trimmed by 7 bases and V by 1 base; bases with no gene match: 9. CDR3 size: 16 residues. The germline V gene encodes CDR1 MNHNS and CDR2 SASEGT. Enrolled patients, whose metastatic non-small-cell lung cancer was chemo-refractory, received focal radiation plus CTLA-4 blockade with ipilimumab. The protocol was immunoSEQ multiplex PCR, while the TCRdb copy is restricted to in-frame clones and leaves out a portion. The data contain about 14,000 clones, more than 70% of them singletons. The sample in question was peripheral blood, obtained from a patient treated with radiotherapy plus ipilimumab. This receptor was obtained from a human donor with non-small cell lung cancer that progressed on radiotherapy plus ipilimumab. Some clones in this sample may be carry-over from other donors' samples. The V gene is TRBV6-1, the J gene TRBJ2-1; 8 positions agree with TRBD2. The CDR3: CASSEGVFGGGNEQFF. The CDR3 bases are TGTGCCAGCAGTGAAGGTGTTTTCGGGGGGGGGAATGAGCAGTTCTTC.